One sample yielded the 12 T cell receptor beta chains listed below, sequenced in a study of Graves' ophthalmopathy and Graves' hyperthyroidism (dated by TCRdb to 2016 to 2019). TCRdb lists the instrument as Illumina HiSeq 2000. For repertoire sequencing, the TCR beta CDR3 regions were amplified from RNA transcripts. HTBI primers and the Qiagen OneStep RT-PCR kit were used in a first-round RT-PCR, which was followed by a second-round multiplex PCR, size selection and purification. TCRdb reworked the public reads: Q25 trimming with fastp, MiXCR clone assembly, productive beta chains retained. CDR3 protein duplicates are merged, each entry listing the most common genes and DNA. The sample table records roughly 480,000 distinct CDR3 sequences; roughly an eighth of these occur just once. The ten most abundant clones make up over 8% of the sample. The sample consisted of blood. The receptors derive from a woman aged 30 to 39 with Graves' ophthalmopathy. Donor details come from another sample of the same person, matched by shared clones.

This clonotype turned up a few times. V gene TRBV28 combines with J gene TRBJ1-6; TRBD1 might be the D (5 bases). Germline assignment: CDR1 MDHEN and CDR2 SYDVKM. Trimming pared 2 bases from V and 9 bases from J, leaving 8 bases between. CDR3 length equals 13 residues. The CDR3 spells CASSLRGASPLHF. The CDR3 nucleotides read TGTGCCAGCAGTTTAAGGGGCGCTTCACCCCTCCACTTT.

The chain links TRBV2 to TRBJ1-2; TRBD1 matches 9 bases. Trimming cost V 6 bases and J 6 bases; bases outside gene matches: 8. The CDR3 is 14 residues long. The V gene's germline CDR1 is SNHLY and CDR2 FYNNEI. CDR3 protein: CASRGDRAQDGYTF. CDR3 sequence (DNA): TGTGCCAGCAGGGGGGACAGGGCTCAGGATGGCTACACCTTC.

In the case of this clonotype: This sequence may be a read error, since a much larger clone differs from it by one base. V is TRBV7-9 and J is TRBJ1-2; TRBD1 matches 10 bases. CDR1 and CDR2 from the germline V gene are SEHNR and FQNEAQ (reference sequence). The CDR3 sequence is 15 residues long. In nucleotides, the CDR3 is TGTGCCAGCAGCCCAGGGACAGGGGAACACTATGGCTACAGCTTC. Protein product: CASSPGTGEHYGYSF.

This clonotype was counted at least ten times. CDR3 coding DNA: TGTGCCAGCAGAGGGTTTTCCACCGGGGAGCTGTTTTTT. Residues: CASRGFSTGELFF. The V and J genes are TRBV28 and TRBJ2-2; D uncertain. Germline CDR1 and CDR2: MDHEN and SYDVKM. The CDR3 contains 13 residues. Trimming removed 6 bases at V and 4 bases at J, with 9 bases between.

This clonotype was detected many times. The J gene is TRBJ1-1, the V gene TRBV7-9; D remains ambiguous. The CDR3 is 13 residues long. Trimming took off 5 bases at V and 4 bases at J, with 11 bases between the two ends. Germline-derived CDR1 and CDR2 are SEHNR and FQNEAQ (reference sequence). The CDR3 sequence: CASSGEGSTEAFF. DNA for the CDR3: TGTGCCAGCAGCGGAGAGGGTTCCACTGAAGCTTTCTTT.

This clonotype was counted ten times or more. The chain recombines TRBV2 with TRBJ2-7; TRBD1 or TRBD2 may be the D gene (5 bases each). Trimming left V 6 bases short and J 10 bases short, with 13 bases between. The CDR3 has 11 amino acids. CDR1 and CDR2 from the germline V gene are SNHLY and FYNNEI. The CDR3 sequence: CASSGDGRQYF. DNA of the CDR3: TGTGCCAGCAGCGGGGACGGGCGACAGTACTTC.

This clonotype was detected only a few times. The V gene is TRBV29-1, the J gene TRBJ2-2; D is perhaps TRBD2 (6 bases). With 3 bases removed from V and 5 bases from J, the gap between germline ends came to 13 bases. From germline, CDR1 is SQVTM and CDR2 ANQGSEA. This CDR3 is built from 14 residues. The chain's CDR3 is CSVDGGKITGELFF. The CDR3 region has the DNA TGCAGCGTTGACGGCGGGAAAATAACCGGGGAGCTGTTTTTT.

At least ten counts were recorded for this clonotype. The chain uses TRBV6-6 and TRBJ1-2; D might be TRBD1 (6 bases). The CDR3 covers 15 residues. The V gene lost 4 bases and the J gene lost 3 bases, with 15 bases spanning the gap. Per the germline V gene, CDR1 is MNHNY and CDR2 is SVGAGI (reference sequence). This chain's CDR3 is CASSSGVGGYYGYTF. DNA of the CDR3: TGTGCCAGCAGTTCAGGGGTTGGGGGCTACTATGGCTACACCTTC.

The rearrangement links TRBV20-1 to TRBJ1-3; D may be TRBD1 (5 bases). CDR1 is DFQATT, CDR2 SNEGSKA, per germline (reference sequence). The V and J ends lost 3 bases and 3 bases respectively, with 27 bases between them. The CDR3 loop spans 19 amino acids. CDR3 DNA sequence: TGCAGTGCTAGTTATAGGATTCCCGGGACCCCAACGAGTGGAAACACCATATATTTT. Amino acid sequence: CSASYRIPGTPTSGNTIYF.

This clonotype was seen repeatedly, ten times or more. The chain is built from TRBV30 and TRBJ2-7; no reliable D call. This CDR3 has 11 amino acids. The ends were cut back, 1 base at V and 3 bases at J, with 4 bases in the middle. Germline V CDR1 and CDR2: GTSNPN, SVGIG (reference sequence). The CDR3 sequence is CAWSAIYEQYF. The CDR3 DNA follows: TGTGCCTGGAGTGCGATCTACGAGCAGTACTTC.

This clonotype has at least ten counts. This chain uses TRBV20-1 with TRBJ1-2, with a possible D match to TRBD1 (6 bases). CDR1 is DFQATT, CDR2 SNEGSKA, per germline (reference sequence). The CDR3 is 15 amino acids. V lost 5 bases and J 5 bases, leaving 21 bases between the germline ends. The CDR3 here is CSAQIPGHLGYGYTF. As DNA, the CDR3 is TGCAGTGCTCAAATACCGGGACACCTGGGGTATGGCTACACCTTC.

This chain uses TRBV5-8 with TRBJ1-1; D unclear. The CDR3 sequence is 12 residues long. The germline gives CDR1 SGHTS, CDR2 YDEGEE. The V and J ends lost 6 bases and 7 bases respectively, with 13 bases between them. The CDR3 region has the DNA TGTGCCAGCACAGTACCCCGGGGTGAAGCTTTCTTT. This codes for CASTVPRGEAFF.